Each of the 12 T cell receptor beta chains below was sequenced from the same sample in a study of cytomegalovirus exposure and HLA in healthy donors (dated by TCRdb to the late 2010s). Library prep was done by the immunoSEQ multiplex PCR assay. A mixture of 60 forward primers for TCR Vbeta segments and 13 reverse primers for TCR Jbeta segments was used in the multiplex PCR. TCRdb's version of the immuneACCESS table is confined to in-frame rearrangements and falls short of the full clone set. An unresolved V gene accounts for under half of the shortfall where checked; the remainder is of unknown origin. This sample lists tens of thousands of clones; 70% to 75% were detected once. The leading ten clones occupy 22% of the sample. The sample comprised PBMCs. Receptor source: a woman aged 25-40 years in good health and CMV-seropositive.

The rearrangement uses TRBV4-1 and TRBJ2-7; D ambiguous. The CDR3 runs to 17 residues. CDR1 and CDR2 from the germline V gene are MGHRA and YSYEKL. V dropped 1 base and J dropped 0 bases, with 16 bases sitting between them. The CDR3 bases are TGCGCCAGCAGCCAAGTTAGGAAGACTGTAAGCTCCTACGAGCAGTACTTC. As protein: CASSQVRKTVSSYEQYF.

The chain recombines TRBV9 with TRBJ2-3; 7 positions agree with TRBD1. The V segment lost 4 bases and the J segment 2 bases; nucleotides outside the gene matches: 7. The germline CDR1 and CDR2 sequences are SGDLS and YYNGEE. The CDR3 covers 15 residues. This CDR3 is CASSPSGQDTDTQYF. CDR3 coding DNA: TGTGCCAGCAGCCCTTCCGGACAGGACACAGATACGCAGTATTTT.

This clone was counted once. V usage is TRBV14 and J usage is TRBJ2-7, with 7 bases lining up with TRBD1. V lost 4 bases to trimming and J lost 3 bases; unmatched junction nucleotides: 12. CDR1 is SGHDN, CDR2 FVKESK, per germline. CDR3 size: 16 residues. CDR3 in DNA: TGTGCCAGCAGCCGACTAAGAGGGACAGTACTCTACGAGCAGTACTTC. Its protein is CASSRLRGTVLYEQYF.

The rearrangement joins TRBV2 to TRBJ2-5; the match to TRBD1 covers 8 bases. The CDR3 is 15 residues long. Trimming cost V 5 bases and J 3 bases; bases outside gene matches: 8. The germline CDR1 and CDR2 sequences are SNHLY and FYNNEI. The CDR3 DNA reads TGTGCCAGCAGTCGGCGGGACAGGAAAGAAGAGACCCAGTACTTC. Amino acid sequence: CASSRRDRKEETQYF.

This clone was observed at least ten times. The chain is built from TRBV14 and TRBJ2-3, with D unclear. The CDR3 spans 14 residues. CDR1 SGHDN and CDR2 FVKESK come from the germline V gene. V lost 2 bases to trimming and J lost 0 bases, with 6 bases between them. CDR3 in DNA: TGTGCCAGCAGCCAATTCTCTAGCACAGATACGCAGTATTTT. Encoded protein: CASSQFSSTDTQYF. The variable domain in full, with the rest retrieved from reference TRBV14 and TRBJ2-3, is EAGVTQFPSHSVIEKGQTVTLRCDPISGHDNLYWYRRVMGKEIKFLLHFVKESKQDESGMPNNRFLAERTGGTYSTLKVQPAELEDSGVYFCASSQFSSTDTQYFGPGTRLTVL.

The chain links TRBV7-2 to TRBJ2-3; unclear D gene. CDR1 is SGHTA, CDR2 FQGNSA, per germline. Trimming removed 0 bases from V and 4 bases from J, with 5 bases in between. The CDR3 totals 13 residues. In DNA form, the CDR3 reads TGTGCCAGCAGCTTAGCTAGTTCAGATACGCAGTATTTT. Its translation is CASSLASSDTQYF.

The chain links TRBV6-6 to TRBJ1-5; D call uncertain. The germline V gene has CDR1 MNHNY and CDR2 SVGAGI (reference sequence). The length of the CDR3 is 13 residues. V gave up 6 bases and J gave up 7 bases, with 13 bases separating them. CDR3 amino acids: CASSPTREQPQHF. The CDR3 DNA is TGTGCCAGCAGCCCCACCCGGGAGCAGCCCCAGCATTTT.

The genes are TRBV7-9 and TRBJ2-7, with unresolved D. The CDR3 consists of 11 residues. V lost 7 bases and J 6 bases, leaving 10 bases between the germline ends. The germline CDR1 and CDR2 sequences are SEHNR and FQNEAQ (reference sequence). CDR3 bases: TGTGCCAGCACAGACATCTCCGAGCAGTACTTC. Protein: CASTDISEQYF.

This sequence joins TRBV9 and TRBJ1-5, with D possibly being TRBD1 (5 bases). The CDR3 loop spans 15 amino acids. The ends were cut back, 0 bases at V and 7 bases at J, with 14 bases in the middle. The germline V gene has CDR1 SGDLS and CDR2 YYNGEE. CDR3 region: CASSVGGQGGQPQHF. The CDR3 bases are TGTGCCAGCAGCGTAGGAGGGCAGGGAGGCCAGCCCCAGCATTTT.

V gene TRBV30 combines with J gene TRBJ2-1, with D hard to call. Deletions cut 4 bases from V and 2 bases from J, with 9 bases between. The CDR3 spans 13 residues. Germline CDR1 GTSNPN, CDR2 SVGIG (reference sequence). The CDR3 is CAWTPPPYNEQFF. In DNA, the CDR3 is TGTGCCTGGACCCCTCCCCCCTACAATGAGCAGTTCTTC.

The chain is built from TRBV6-5 and TRBJ2-7; 7 positions agree with TRBD1. Germline V gene data show CDR1 as MNHEY and CDR2 as SVGAGI. Losses at the gene ends were 6 bases for V and 5 bases for J; bases not matched to a gene: 7. The CDR3 spans 13 residues. The CDR3 bases are TGTGCCAGCAGGACAGGGAAAGGGAACGAGCAGTACTTC. Encoded protein: CASRTGKGNEQYF.

This clone was detected a few times. J is TRBJ1-1 and V is TRBV4-3; 7 nucleotides agree with TRBD1. The CDR3 spans 14 residues. J was trimmed by 8 bases and V by 4 bases; bases with no gene match: 10. Germline V gene data show CDR1 as LGHNA and CDR2 as YSLEER. The CDR3 sequence: CASSLRTGNVEAFF. The CDR3 DNA sequence: TGCGCCAGCAGCCTACGGACAGGCAACGTGGAAGCTTTCTTT.